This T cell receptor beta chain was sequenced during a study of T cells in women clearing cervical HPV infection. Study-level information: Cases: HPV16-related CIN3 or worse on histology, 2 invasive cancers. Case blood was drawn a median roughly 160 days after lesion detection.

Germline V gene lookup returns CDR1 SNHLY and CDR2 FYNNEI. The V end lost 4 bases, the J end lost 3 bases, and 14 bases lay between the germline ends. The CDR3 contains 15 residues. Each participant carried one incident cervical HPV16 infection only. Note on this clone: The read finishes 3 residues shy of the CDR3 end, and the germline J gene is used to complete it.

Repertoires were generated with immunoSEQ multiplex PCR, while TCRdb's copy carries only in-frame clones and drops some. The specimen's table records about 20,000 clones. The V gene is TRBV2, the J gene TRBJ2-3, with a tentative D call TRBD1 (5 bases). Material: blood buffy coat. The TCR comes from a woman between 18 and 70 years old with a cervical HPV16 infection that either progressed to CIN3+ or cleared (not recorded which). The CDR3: CASSVGQGGTDTQYF. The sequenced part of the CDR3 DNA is TGTGCCAGCAGTGTGGGGCAGGGTGGTACAGATACG.